The 21 T cell receptor beta chains below come from one sample, sequenced in a study of beta chain features in type 1 diabetes. Of the isolated RNA, all was reverse transcribed, and so the sequenced material was expressed TCRB transcripts. TCRdb keeps only in-frame clones here, not all; method: immunoSEQ multiplex PCR. The sample contains hundreds of thousands of clones, 9.5% to 12% of which appear only once. The specimen sequenced was naive CD4+ T cells from blood. These receptors came from a woman aged 30 to 39 in good health.

This chain uses TRBV7-2 with TRBJ2-7, with 7 bases aligning to TRBD2. J lost 10 bases, V lost 0 bases, and 12 bases had no gene match. The CDR3 sequence is 15 residues long. Germline V lookup: CDR1 SGHTA, CDR2 FQGNSA. In nucleotides, the CDR3 is TGTGCCAGCAGCTTAGCGCGGGAGACTATTCATCCACAGTACTTC. Protein product: CASSLARETIHPQYF. Complete variable domain (other parts from reference TRBV7-2 and TRBJ2-7): GAGVSQSPSNKVTEKGKDVELRCDPISGHTALYWYRQSLGQGLEFLIYFQGNSAPDKSGLPSDRFSAERTGGSVSTLTIQRTQQEDSAVYLCASSLARETIHPQYFGPGTRLTVT.

This clone has a handful of counts. The chain uses TRBV6-6 and TRBJ2-7, with TRBD2 matching over 10 bases. Unmatched junction bases numbered 11, after V lost 8 bases and J lost 7 bases. CDR3 length: 14 residues. From germline, CDR1 is MNHNY and CDR2 SVGAGI (reference sequence). CDR3 sequence reads: CASRKREGQEEQYF. CDR3 bases: TGTGCCAGCCGGAAGCGGGAGGGCCAGGAGGAGCAGTACTTC.

J is TRBJ2-1 and V is TRBV6-5; possible D gene TRBD2, 7 bases. Trimming stripped 11 bases from V and 6 bases from J, with 17 bases between. The CDR3 spans 13 residues. The germline V gene has CDR1 MNHEY and CDR2 SVGAGI. CDR3 loop: CAGGPGGFNEQFF. In DNA, the CDR3 is TGTGCCGGGGGGCCGGGAGGCTTCAATGAGCAGTTCTTC.

This clone was counted only a few times. The chain is built from TRBV6-4 and TRBJ2-1; D perhaps matches TRBD2 (5 bases). Trimming cost V 4 bases and J 0 bases, with 13 bases left between them. Looked up from germline, CDR1 is MRHNA and CDR2 is SNTAGT. This CDR3 is 16 amino acids long. CDR3 loop: CASSVGRGSSYNEQFF. CDR3 coding DNA: TGTGCCAGCAGTGTAGGTCGTGGGAGCTCCTACAATGAGCAGTTCTTC.

This CDR3 is CAWKQGPTQYF. The DNA for the CDR3 is TGTGCCTGGAAGCAGGGGCCTACGCAGTATTTT. This chain connects TRBV30 to TRBJ2-3; a weak D match, TRBD1 (6 bases). The CDR3 is 11 amino acids. Germline loops: CDR1 GTSNPN, CDR2 SVGIG (reference sequence). V lost 4 bases and J lost 8, with 10 bases in between.

In its sample, this clone was seen a few times. The chain couples TRBV11-2 to TRBJ2-3; 8 nucleotides align to TRBD2. Germline CDR1 SGHAT, CDR2 FQNNGV. The V gene end was trimmed by 1 base and the J gene end by 3 bases; junction bases not matched to a gene: 9. The CDR3 runs 17 residues. The CDR3 protein is CASSLVFGAGGTDTQYF. Written as DNA, the CDR3 is TGTGCCAGCAGCTTAGTGTTCGGGGCGGGAGGAACAGATACGCAGTATTTT.

This clone showed up just a few times. The rearrangement uses TRBV11-2 and TRBJ1-3, with D unresolved. This CDR3 spans 15 amino acids. The germline CDR1 and CDR2 sequences are SGHAT and FQNNGV. V shed 7 bases and J shed 0 bases, with 13 bases lying between them. The chain's CDR3 is CASTITGNSGNTIYF. The CDR3 coding sequence is TGTGCCAGCACCATTACGGGGAACTCTGGAAACACCATATATTTT.

As for this clone: The same CDR3 also results from other DNA sequences found in this sample. This chain uses TRBV29-1 with TRBJ2-3; 10 positions agree with TRBD1. The V segment lost 4 bases and the J segment 2 bases; nucleotides outside the gene matches: 3. The CDR3 has 14 amino acids. CDR1 is SQVTM and CDR2 is ANQGSEA in the germline V gene. Here the CDR3 DNA reads TGCAGCGTTGCGGGACAGGGGTACACAGATACGCAGTATTTT. The encoded protein is CSVAGQGYTDTQYF.

The genes are TRBV2 and TRBJ2-5; 10 nucleotides align to TRBD2. Germline-derived CDR1 and CDR2 are SNHLY and FYNNEI. The CDR3 is made up of 14 amino acids. With 5 bases clipped from V and 5 bases from J, the junction kept 5 bases outside the gene matches. The CDR3 loop reads CASSTSGIRETQYF. The CDR3 coding sequence is TGTGCCAGCAGTACTAGCGGGATACGGGAGACCCAGTACTTC. Filled out from reference TRBV2 and TRBJ2-5, the complete variable domain reads EPEVTQTPSHQVTQMGQEVILRCVPISNHLYFYWYRQILGQKVEFLVSFYNNEISEKSEIFDDQFSVERPDGSNFTLKIRSTKLEDSAMYFCASSTSGIRETQYFGPGTRLLVL.

The chain has TRBV29-1 and TRBJ2-3; 12 bases match TRBD2. The CDR3 is made up of 16 amino acids. V lost 6 bases and J lost 3; bases outside the gene matches: 10. CDR1 and CDR2 from the germline V gene are SQVTM and ANQGSEA. CDR3 sequence: CSVIPGLAGPTDTQYF. In nucleotides, the CDR3 is TGCAGCGTCATACCGGGACTAGCGGGCCCTACAGATACGCAGTATTTT.

DNA of the CDR3: TGTGCCAGTAGTATAACAGGGTGGGAGACCCAGTACTTC. Amino acid sequence: CASSITGWETQYF. J is TRBJ2-5 and V is TRBV19; weak D call: TRBD1 (6 bases). The CDR3 is 13 amino acids. Trimming took off 2 bases at V and 5 bases at J, with 9 bases between the two ends. The germline gives CDR1 LNHDA, CDR2 SQIVND (reference sequence).

In DNA, the CDR3 is TGTGCCAGCGGGAGGGGGTCGAACACCGGGGAGCTGTTTTTT. It is translated as CASGRGSNTGELFF. The V and J genes are TRBV9 and TRBJ2-2, with a weak D call TRBD2 (7 bases). The CDR3 loop spans 14 amino acids. Germline V gives CDR1 SGDLS, CDR2 YYNGEE. Trimming shortened V by 7 bases and J by 0 bases, and 10 bases separated the two germline ends.

This clone has more than one count but fewer than ten. This CDR3 is CASSFLDREETQYF. The CDR3 DNA sequence: TGCGCCAGCAGCTTCTTGGACAGGGAGGAGACCCAGTACTTC. The chain combines TRBV5-1 with TRBJ2-5; 8 bases agree with TRBD1. Germline CDR1 reads SGHRS; CDR2 reads YFSETQ. The length of the CDR3 is 14 residues. Unmatched junction bases numbered 5, after V lost 2 bases and J lost 5 bases.

CDR3 coding DNA: TGTGCCCGAGAGGCCTCGAATGAAAAACTGTTTTTT. Encoded protein: CAREASNEKLFF. This chain connects TRBV30 to TRBJ1-4, with D unresolved. Germline CDR1 reads GTSNPN; CDR2 reads SVGIG (reference sequence). The CDR3 consists of 12 residues. V shed 8 bases and J shed 5 bases, with 12 bases lying between them.

V is TRBV4-3 and J is TRBJ2-2; 7 bases align to TRBD1. The V and J ends lost 3 bases and 5 bases, in that order; junction bases with no gene match: 18. This CDR3 comprises 19 residues. The germline V gene encodes CDR1 LGHNA and CDR2 YSLEER. CDR3: CASSQTLFGTARRTGELFF. For the CDR3, the DNA is TGCGCCAGCAGCCAGACCCTTTTCGGGACAGCACGTAGAACCGGGGAGCTGTTTTTT.

The chain recombines TRBV6-6 with TRBJ1-2; TRBD1 aligns across 8 bases. Looked up from germline, CDR1 is MNHNY and CDR2 is SVGAGI (reference sequence). V was pared by 4 bases and J by 6 bases, with 10 bases of the junction left unmatched. The length of the CDR3 is 15 residues. CDR3: CASSSPDRGSDGYTF. The CDR3 nucleotides are TGTGCCAGCAGTTCCCCCGACAGGGGCAGCGATGGCTACACCTTC.

The rearrangement links TRBV11-3 to TRBJ2-3, with 16 bases matching TRBD2. The CDR3 covers 16 residues. Germline assignment: CDR1 SGHNT and CDR2 YENEEA. The ends lost 5 bases at V and 3 bases at J; junction bases unmatched: 2. The CDR3 loop reads CASSPGLAGGTDTQYF. Here the CDR3 DNA reads TGTGCCAGCAGCCCGGGACTAGCGGGAGGGACAGATACGCAGTATTTT.

This sequence joins TRBV21-1 and TRBJ2-3; whether TRBD2, the table's D call, matches the DNA was not checked. TRBV21-1 is listed as a pseudogene. This CDR3 comprises 19 residues. This CDR3 is CASSKRANCGGRSTDTQYF. CDR3 DNA sequence: TGTGCCAGCAGCAAAAGAGCCAACTGTGGCGGGAGGAGCACAGATACGCAGTATTTT.

This rearrangement joins TRBV30 to TRBJ1-2, with D unclear. V was shortened by 2 bases and J by 3 bases, with 7 bases between the two germline ends. CDR1 GTSNPN and CDR2 SVGIG come from the germline V gene (reference sequence). The CDR3 is 12 amino acids. For the CDR3, the DNA is TGTGCCTGGAGTAACCGGGACTATGGCTACACCTTC. Protein product: CAWSNRDYGYTF.

V and J are TRBV28 and TRBJ1-3; D is unclear. CDR3 size: 17 residues. V was trimmed by 2 bases and J by 0 bases, leaving 14 bases between them. Germline values: CDR1 MDHEN, CDR2 SYDVKM. The CDR3 sequence: CASSLNMGRSSGNTIYF. The CDR3, as DNA: TGTGCCAGCAGTTTAAATATGGGCAGAAGCTCTGGAAACACCATATATTTT.

This clone came up a few times. The gene calls are TRBV7-8 and TRBJ1-1, with D perhaps matching TRBD1 (5 bases). V lost 1 base, J lost 0 bases, and 15 bases lay in between. CDR1 is SGHVS, CDR2 FQNEAQ, per germline. The CDR3 contains 17 residues. As DNA, the CDR3 is TGTGCCAGCAGCTTAGTAGCGGGGGAGACAGTGAACACTGAAGCTTTCTTT. This translates into CASSLVAGETVNTEAFF.